Below, 27 T cell receptor beta chains from the same sample are listed, as sequenced in a study of cytomegalovirus exposure and HLA in healthy donors. The PCR made use of 60 Vbeta and 13 Jbeta primers. TCRdb's table, derived via immunoSEQ multiplex PCR, lists solely in-frame clones and lacks some. The data contain about 70,000 clones, 74% of them singletons. Source material: PBMCs. These receptors came from a human donor in good health.

V and J are TRBV19 and TRBJ2-4; weak D call: TRBD1 (5 bases). Germline assignment: CDR1 LNHDA and CDR2 SQIVND (reference sequence). This CDR3 spans 14 amino acids. The V and J ends lost 5 bases and 4 bases respectively, with 12 bases between them. CDR3 protein: CASSLGKGKNIQYF. CDR3 DNA sequence: TGTGCCAGTAGTTTGGGAAAGGGGAAAAACATTCAGTACTTC.

The chain's CDR3 is CASPPPGHLSTDTQYF. CDR3 DNA: TGTGCCAGCCCCCCTCCGGGACACCTAAGCACAGATACGCAGTATTTT. The chain carries TRBV28 and TRBJ2-3, with a weak D call TRBD1 (6 bases). The V end was cut by 8 bases, the J end by 0 bases, with 18 bases between. This CDR3 spans 16 amino acids. The germline V gene has CDR1 MDHEN and CDR2 SYDVKM.

This rearrangement joins TRBV5-1 to TRBJ2-1; no clear D gene. In germline, CDR1 is SGHRS, CDR2 YFSETQ. V was cut by 3 bases and J by 9 bases, with 7 bases left in between. This CDR3 is 11 amino acids long. The CDR3 sequence: CASSSGREQFF. The CDR3 coding sequence is TGCGCCAGCAGCTCAGGCCGTGAGCAGTTCTTC. The complete variable domain, with remaining parts taken from reference TRBV5-1 and TRBJ2-1, reads KAGVTQTPRYLIKTRGQQVTLSCSPISGHRSVSWYQQTPGQGLQFLFEYFSETQRNKGNFPGRFSGRQFSNSRSEMNVSTLELGDSALYLCASSSGREQFFGPGTRLTVL.

The V gene is TRBV19, the J gene TRBJ2-7; 7 bases map to TRBD1. V lost 6 bases, J lost 5 bases, and 10 bases stayed unmatched. CDR1 LNHDA and CDR2 SQIVND come from the germline V gene (reference sequence). This CDR3 is built from 14 residues. The CDR3 coding sequence is TGTGCCAGTAGCTTCAGGACAGGTCTGGACGAGCAGTACTTC. It specifies CASSFRTGLDEQYF.

The chain uses TRBV5-1 and TRBJ2-2; 9 bases align to TRBD1. The germline gives CDR1 SGHRS, CDR2 YFSETQ. V lost 4 bases, J lost 4 bases, and 11 bases stayed unmatched. This CDR3 spans 17 amino acids. The DNA for the CDR3 is TGCGCCAGCAGCCTCGTTCCGGGACAGGGCACCACCGGGGAGCTGTTTTTT. Residues: CASSLVPGQGTTGELFF.

This chain uses TRBV5-1 with TRBJ2-1, with D uncertain. The germline V and J ends were trimmed by 4 bases and 0 bases, with 11 bases remaining between them. Germline-derived CDR1 and CDR2 are SGHRS and YFSETQ. The CDR3 is made up of 15 amino acids. CDR3 sequence: CASSGDSSSYNEQFF. The CDR3 DNA is TGCGCCAGCAGCGGCGACTCGAGCTCCTACAATGAGCAGTTCTTC.

The rearrangement uses TRBV11-3 and TRBJ2-1; 8 bases fit TRBD2. CDR1 SGHNT and CDR2 YENEEA come from the germline V gene. Losses at the gene ends were 6 bases for V and 4 bases for J; bases not matched to a gene: 11. The CDR3 is 16 amino acids. The CDR3 is CASSPTSGGQYNEQFF. The CDR3 DNA sequence: TGTGCCAGCAGTCCAACTAGCGGCGGCCAGTACAATGAGCAGTTCTTC.

V and J are TRBV10-3 and TRBJ2-2; 15 nucleotides match TRBD2. The CDR3 totals 20 residues. Germline CDR1 reads ENHRY; CDR2 reads SYGVKD. With V trimmed by 2 bases and J by 7 bases, 14 bases remained unmatched. The CDR3 nucleotides read TGTGCCATCAGTGAGCGCGGGACTAGCGGGAGGCAAGGGGACGGCGGGGAGCTGTTTTTT. Amino acid sequence: CAISERGTSGRQGDGGELFF.

Remarks on this clone: One end of the junction fails to match germline, which may point to a read error. The chain has TRBV5-6 and TRBJ2-7; 7 nucleotides agree with TRBD2. Looked up from germline, CDR1 is SGHDT and CDR2 is YYEEEE. This CDR3 spans 14 amino acids. CDR3 bases: TGTGCCAGCAGCTGGGGGGGTAAACTCTACAAGCAGTACTTC. It is translated as CASSWGGKLYKQYF.

The chain has TRBV7-9 and TRBJ1-3, with 10 bases fitting TRBD1. CDR3 size: 15 residues. Germline V gives CDR1 SEHNR, CDR2 FQNEAQ (reference sequence). J was trimmed by 4 bases and V by 5 bases; bases with no gene match: 5. CDR3 nucleotide sequence: TGTGCCAGCAGCACCGACAGGGGGCCAGGAAACACCATATATTTT. Translating it yields CASSTDRGPGNTIYF.

The chain uses TRBV25-1 and TRBJ2-1, with TRBD1 identical over 8 bases. The V and J ends lost 3 bases and 6 bases, in that order; junction bases with no gene match: 7. The CDR3 runs 15 residues. CDR1 and CDR2 (germline): MGHDK, SYGVNS. CDR3 coding DNA: TGTGCCAGCAGTGAGGGACAGGATTCTTCCAATGAGCAGTTCTTC. This translates into CASSEGQDSSNEQFF.

The chain employs TRBV7-2 and TRBJ2-3; D not certain. The CDR3 loop spans 16 amino acids. Germline loops: CDR1 SGHTA, CDR2 FQGNSA. Between the trimmed V and J ends, which lost 2 bases and 5 bases, there was a span of 17 bases. The chain's CDR3 is CASSLLTGNEKDTQYF. The CDR3 nucleotides read TGTGCCAGCAGCTTATTAACGGGTAACGAGAAAGATACGCAGTATTTT.

This clone turned up a few times. The V gene is TRBV5-6, the J gene TRBJ1-2; no clear D gene. CDR3 length: 12 residues. V lost 5 bases, J lost 7 bases, and 12 bases lay in between. Germline CDR1 is SGHDT and CDR2 is YYEEEE. For the CDR3, the DNA is TGTGCCAGCAGTCGCGACACCGGTGGCTACACCTTC. Translating gives CASSRDTGGYTF. The full variable domain, rest sourced from reference TRBV5-6 and TRBJ1-2, is DAGVTQSPTHLIKTRGQQVTLRCSPKSGHDTVSWYQQALGQGPQFIFQYYEEEERQRGNFPDRFSGHQFPNYSSELNVNALLLGDSALYLCASSRDTGGYTFGSGTRLTVV.

The chain joins TRBV5-4 to TRBJ2-1; possible D gene TRBD1, 6 bases. V dropped 7 bases and J dropped 4 bases, with 12 bases sitting between them. The CDR3 extends over 13 amino acids. From germline, CDR1 is SGHNT and CDR2 YYREEE (reference sequence). The CDR3 sequence is CASVGDNYNEQFF. In nucleotides, the CDR3 is TGTGCCAGCGTCGGGGACAATTACAATGAGCAGTTCTTC. The whole variable domain, remainder taken from reference TRBV5-4 and TRBJ2-1, is ETGVTQSPTHLIKTRGQQVTLRCSSQSGHNTVSWYQQALGQGPQFIFQYYREEENGRGNFPPRFSGLQFPNYSSELNVNALELDDSALYLCASVGDNYNEQFFGPGTRLTVL.

This clone was observed a few times. This rearrangement joins TRBV5-4 to TRBJ2-1; no clear D. The V and J ends lost 2 bases and 8 bases respectively, with 5 bases between them. CDR1 and CDR2 (germline): SGHNT, YYREEE (reference sequence). The CDR3 is 11 residues long. In DNA form, the CDR3 reads TGTGCCAGCAGCTTAACAGATGAGCAGTTCTTC. Protein sequence: CASSLTDEQFF.

J is TRBJ1-4 and V is TRBV7-6; D is ambiguous. The V end lost 5 bases, the J end lost 3 bases, and 16 bases lay between the germline ends. From germline, CDR1 is SGHVS and CDR2 FNYEAQ. The CDR3 loop spans 16 amino acids. The CDR3 reads CASSLQSSQANEKLFF. The CDR3 nucleotides read TGTGCCAGCAGCCTGCAGAGTTCTCAGGCTAATGAAAAACTGTTTTTT.

This chain joins TRBV9 and TRBJ1-2; D is ambiguous. CDR1 and CDR2 from the germline V gene are SGDLS and YYNGEE. Trimming cost V 0 bases and J 0 bases, with 9 bases left between them. The CDR3 has 15 amino acids. The CDR3 sequence is CASSVAGETNYGYTF. CDR3 sequence (DNA): TGTGCCAGCAGCGTAGCCGGGGAGACTAACTATGGCTACACCTTC.

The genes are TRBV6-5 and TRBJ2-5; weak D call: TRBD1 (7 bases). There are 12 residues in the CDR3. Per the germline V gene, CDR1 is MNHEY and CDR2 is SVGAGI. The V end lost 5 bases, the J end lost 8 bases, and 12 bases lay between the germline ends. The CDR3 DNA sequence: TGTGCCAGCAGTGGAGGGGGCGAAACCCAGTACTTC. Translating it yields CASSGGGETQYF.

V and J are TRBV2 and TRBJ2-7; TRBD2 might be the D (5 bases). There are 12 residues in the CDR3. Trimming left V 5 bases short and J 6 bases short, with 11 bases between. Germline CDR1 and CDR2: SNHLY and FYNNEI. The CDR3 sequence is CASSSREREQYF. CDR3 sequence (DNA): TGTGCCAGCAGTTCAAGGGAGCGCGAGCAGTACTTC.

To note about this clone: The germline gene is not matched at one end of the junction; a read error may be the cause. The gene calls are TRBV7-9 and TRBJ1-2; possibly TRBD1 for D (6 bases). Germline V gene sequence: CDR1 SEHNR, CDR2 FQNEAQ (reference sequence). This CDR3 is built from 17 residues. The CDR3 DNA sequence: TGTTCCAGCAGCTCCACAGGGAAGGTAAGTGCCAACTATGGCTACACCTTC. Residues: CSSSSTGKVSANYGYTF.

The rearrangement links TRBV11-2 to TRBJ2-7; 12 bases match TRBD2. The CDR3 is made up of 14 amino acids. Per the germline V gene, CDR1 is SGHAT and CDR2 is FQNNGV. V lost 4 bases and J lost 2; bases outside the gene matches: 0. In DNA form, the CDR3 reads TGTGCCAGCAGCTGGACTAGCGGGACCTACGAGCAGTACTTC. It translates to CASSWTSGTYEQYF.

This clone was recorded only once. In DNA form, the CDR3 reads TGCGCCAGCAGAATGGGACTAGCGGGTAATGAGCAGTTCTTC. This translates into CASRMGLAGNEQFF. The rearrangement uses TRBV10-2 and TRBJ2-1; 12 bases fit TRBD2. The length of the CDR3 is 14 residues. Germline CDR1 WSHSY, CDR2 SAAADI. J was trimmed by 7 bases and V by 6 bases; bases with no gene match: 4.

This clone was seen many times. The rearrangement joins TRBV6-1 to TRBJ1-5; no clear D gene. Germline loops: CDR1 MNHNS, CDR2 SASEGT. The CDR3 contains 14 residues. The V end was cut by 0 bases, the J end by 4 bases, with 7 bases between. The CDR3 sequence is CASSEAGENQPQHF. The DNA for the CDR3 is TGTGCCAGCAGTGAAGCGGGAGAAAATCAGCCCCAGCATTTT.

The chain couples TRBV9 to TRBJ1-1; 8 positions agree with TRBD1. Germline CDR1 and CDR2: SGDLS and YYNGEE. This CDR3 contains 15 residues. The V gene end was trimmed by 4 bases and the J gene end by 7 bases; junction bases not matched to a gene: 12. The CDR3 sequence: CASSPYAGGPDEAFF. The DNA for the CDR3 is TGTGCCAGCAGCCCCTACGCAGGGGGCCCGGATGAAGCTTTCTTT.

CDR3 residues: CASSPDMYEQYF. CDR3 sequence (DNA): TGTGCCAGCAGCCCCGACATGTACGAGCAGTACTTC. V usage is TRBV6-5 and J usage is TRBJ2-7; no definite D call. Germline CDR1 is MNHEY and CDR2 is SVGAGI. V lost 6 bases, J lost 4 bases, and 10 bases lay in between. This CDR3 is built from 12 residues.

The genes are TRBV2 and TRBJ2-1; 14 bases map to TRBD2. The V gene end was trimmed by 11 bases and the J gene end by 7 bases; junction bases not matched to a gene: 4. From germline, CDR1 is SNHLY and CDR2 FYNNEI. CDR3 length equals 13 residues. CDR3 protein: CASRLAGGNEQFF. As DNA, the CDR3 is TGTGCCTCCCGACTAGCGGGAGGGAATGAGCAGTTCTTC.

The chain recombines TRBV27 with TRBJ2-3; 8 bases are a match to TRBD2. V dropped 3 bases and J dropped 1; count of bases not matched to a gene: 6. CDR1 MNHEY and CDR2 SMNVEV come from the germline V gene (reference sequence). This CDR3 spans 16 amino acids. The CDR3 region is CASSFNGRAGTDTQYF. CDR3 DNA sequence: TGTGCCAGCAGTTTCAACGGGAGGGCGGGCACAGATACGCAGTATTTT.